Shown below are 6 T cell receptor beta chains from a single sample sequenced in a study of T-cell memory formation after mild COVID-19. TCRdb recomputed calls from the 5' RACE reads with MiXCR, one row per CDR3 protein. The table lists 300,000 to 350,000 distinct CDR3 sequences, 14% of them singletons. Source material: PBMCs or a T cell subset sorted from them (not recorded which). Receptors were obtained from a man aged 18 to 29 who had mild COVID-19 (a few samples of this study predate the infection). Cell type and time point are not known.

This clonotype showed up just a few times. V is TRBV7-2 and J is TRBJ2-5, with TRBD2 matching over 10 bases. The CDR3 length is 16 residues. The V segment lost 5 bases and the J segment 5 bases; nucleotides outside the gene matches: 11. Germline CDR1 reads SGHTA; CDR2 reads FQGNSA. In DNA form, the CDR3 reads TGTGCCAGCAGCATCAAAGCGGGGGGGCCCGGGGAGACCCAGTACTTC. This sequence encodes CASSIKAGGPGETQYF.

This clonotype was seen more than once but under ten times. J is TRBJ2-7 and V is TRBV6-2 or TRBV6-3; no firm D call. The V end was cut by 1 base, the J end by 3 bases, with 4 bases between. The CDR3 has 12 residues. Germline loops: CDR1 MNHEY, CDR2 SVGEGT. The CDR3 loop reads CASSYWDYEQYF. Written as DNA, the CDR3 is TGTGCCAGCAGTTACTGGGACTACGAGCAGTACTTC.

This CDR3 is CASSLVAEGLANDTDTQYF. The CDR3 DNA sequence: TGCGCCAGCAGCTTGGTGGCAGAAGGACTAGCGAATGACACAGATACGCAGTATTTT. The chain has TRBV5-1 and TRBJ2-3, with 9 bases fitting TRBD2. V trimming: 0 bases; J trimming: 2 bases; junction bases outside the gene matches: 13. The length of the CDR3 is 19 residues. The germline V gene encodes CDR1 SGHRS and CDR2 YFSETQ. Together with reference TRBV5-1 and TRBJ2-3, the CDR3 gives the full variable domain: KAGVTQTPRYLIKTRGQQVTLSCSPISGHRSVSWYQQTPGQGLQFLFEYFSETQRNKGNFPGRFSGRQFSNSRSEMNVSTLELGDSALYLCASSLVAEGLANDTDTQYFGPGTRLTVL.

V usage is TRBV5-1 and J usage is TRBJ2-5, with 11 positions matching TRBD2. CDR3 length: 17 residues. The ends lost 0 bases at V and 2 bases at J; junction bases unmatched: 6. The germline V gene has CDR1 SGHRS and CDR2 YFSETQ. CDR3 DNA sequence: TGCGCCAGCAGCTTGGCTTTAACTAGCGGGGGACAAGAGACCCAGTACTTC. Its translation: CASSLALTSGGQETQYF. Together with reference TRBV5-1 and TRBJ2-5, the CDR3 gives the full variable domain: KAGVTQTPRYLIKTRGQQVTLSCSPISGHRSVSWYQQTPGQGLQFLFEYFSETQRNKGNFPGRFSGRQFSNSRSEMNVSTLELGDSALYLCASSLALTSGGQETQYFGPGTRLLVL.

The chain joins TRBV7-2 to TRBJ1-2, with 7 bases fitting TRBD1. Germline lookup yields CDR1 SGHTA and CDR2 FQGNSA. Trimming removed 5 bases from V and 0 bases from J; junction bases left unmatched: 9. CDR3 length equals 16 residues. The CDR3 bases are TGTGCCAGCAGCACCACGGACAGGCCAGCTAACTATGGCTACACCTTC. Translation: CASSTTDRPANYGYTF.

The chain combines TRBV5-4 with TRBJ1-4; maybe TRBD1 (5 bases). Germline loops: CDR1 SGHNT, CDR2 YYREEE (reference sequence). Trimming left V 1 base short and J 8 bases short, with 9 bases between. The length of the CDR3 is 13 residues. The CDR3 spells CASSLWTHEKLFF. CDR3 sequence (DNA): TGTGCCAGCAGCTTGTGGACACACGAAAAACTGTTTTTT.